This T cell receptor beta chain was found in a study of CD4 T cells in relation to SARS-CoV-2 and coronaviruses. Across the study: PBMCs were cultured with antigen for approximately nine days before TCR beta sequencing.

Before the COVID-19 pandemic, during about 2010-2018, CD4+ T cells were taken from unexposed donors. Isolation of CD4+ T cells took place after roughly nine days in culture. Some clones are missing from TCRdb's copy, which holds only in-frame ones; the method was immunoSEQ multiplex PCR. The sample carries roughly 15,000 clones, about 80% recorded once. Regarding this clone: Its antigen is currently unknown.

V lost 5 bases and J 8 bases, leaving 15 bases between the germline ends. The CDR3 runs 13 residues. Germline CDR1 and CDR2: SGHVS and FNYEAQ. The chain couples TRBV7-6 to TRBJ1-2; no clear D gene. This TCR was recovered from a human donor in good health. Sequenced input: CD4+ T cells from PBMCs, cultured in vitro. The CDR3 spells CASSSGPLSGYTF. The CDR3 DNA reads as TGTGCCAGCAGCAGCGGCCCTCTGAGCGGCTACACCTTC.